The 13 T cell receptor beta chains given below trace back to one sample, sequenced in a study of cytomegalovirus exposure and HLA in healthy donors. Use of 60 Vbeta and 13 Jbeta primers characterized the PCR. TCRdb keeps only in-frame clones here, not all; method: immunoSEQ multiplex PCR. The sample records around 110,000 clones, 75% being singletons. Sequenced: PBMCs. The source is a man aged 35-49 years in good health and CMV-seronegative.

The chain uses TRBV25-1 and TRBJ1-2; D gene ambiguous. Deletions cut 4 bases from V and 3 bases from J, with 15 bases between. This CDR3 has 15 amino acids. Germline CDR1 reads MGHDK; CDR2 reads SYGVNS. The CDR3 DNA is TGTGCCAGCAGTGGCCTGTTAGCCTACCACTATGGCTACACCTTC. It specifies CASSGLLAYHYGYTF.

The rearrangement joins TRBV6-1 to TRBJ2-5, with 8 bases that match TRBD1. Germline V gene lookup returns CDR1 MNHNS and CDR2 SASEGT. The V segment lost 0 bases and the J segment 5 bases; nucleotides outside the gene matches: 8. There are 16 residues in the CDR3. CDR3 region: CASSEARQGSRETQYF. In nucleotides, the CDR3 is TGTGCCAGCAGTGAAGCCCGACAGGGGTCACGGGAGACCCAGTACTTC.

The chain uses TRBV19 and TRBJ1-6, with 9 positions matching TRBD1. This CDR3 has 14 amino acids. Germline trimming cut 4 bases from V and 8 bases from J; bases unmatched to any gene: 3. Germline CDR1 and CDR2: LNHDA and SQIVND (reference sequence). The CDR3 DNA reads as TGTGCCAGTAGTACGGGACAGGGTTATTCACCCCTCCACTTT. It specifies CASSTGQGYSPLHF.

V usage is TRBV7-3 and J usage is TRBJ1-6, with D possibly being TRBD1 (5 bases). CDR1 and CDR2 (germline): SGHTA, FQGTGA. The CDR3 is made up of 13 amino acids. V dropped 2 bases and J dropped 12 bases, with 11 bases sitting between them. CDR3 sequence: CASSLGSGRPLHF. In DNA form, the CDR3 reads TGTGCCAGCAGCTTAGGTTCAGGGCGACCCCTCCACTTT.

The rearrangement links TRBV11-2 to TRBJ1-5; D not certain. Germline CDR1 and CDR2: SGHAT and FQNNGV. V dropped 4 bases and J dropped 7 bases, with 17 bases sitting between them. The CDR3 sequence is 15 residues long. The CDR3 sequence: CASSSKHLAGQPQHF. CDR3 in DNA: TGTGCCAGCAGCTCCAAACACCTGGCGGGGCAGCCCCAGCATTTT.

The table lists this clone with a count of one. CDR3 nucleotide sequence: TGTGCCAGCAGCTTAGGAGGCTACAATGAGCAGTTCTTC. It is translated as CASSLGGYNEQFF. The genes are TRBV11-3 and TRBJ2-1; D remains ambiguous. V shed 1 base and J shed 3 bases, with 4 bases lying between them. Germline V gene sequence: CDR1 SGHNT, CDR2 YENEEA. This CDR3 contains 13 residues.

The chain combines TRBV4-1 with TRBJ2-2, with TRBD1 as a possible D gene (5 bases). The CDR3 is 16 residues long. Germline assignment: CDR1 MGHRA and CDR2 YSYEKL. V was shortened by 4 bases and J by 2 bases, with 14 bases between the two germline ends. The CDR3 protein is CASSLTWGDNTGELFF. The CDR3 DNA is TGCGCCAGCAGCCTGACATGGGGCGATAACACCGGGGAGCTGTTTTTT.

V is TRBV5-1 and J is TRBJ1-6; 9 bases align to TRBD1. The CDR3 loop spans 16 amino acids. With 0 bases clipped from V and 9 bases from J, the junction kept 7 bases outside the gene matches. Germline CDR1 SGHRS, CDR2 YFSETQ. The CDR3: CASSLAPTGGTSPLHF. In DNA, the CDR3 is TGCGCCAGCAGCTTGGCCCCGACAGGGGGGACTTCACCCCTCCACTTT.

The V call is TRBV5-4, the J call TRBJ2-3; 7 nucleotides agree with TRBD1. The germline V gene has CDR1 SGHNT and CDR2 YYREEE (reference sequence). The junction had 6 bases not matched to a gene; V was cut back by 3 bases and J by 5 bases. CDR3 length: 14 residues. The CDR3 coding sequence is TGTGCCAGCAGCTCTCGACAGGGCGGAGATACGCAGTATTTT. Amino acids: CASSSRQGGDTQYF.

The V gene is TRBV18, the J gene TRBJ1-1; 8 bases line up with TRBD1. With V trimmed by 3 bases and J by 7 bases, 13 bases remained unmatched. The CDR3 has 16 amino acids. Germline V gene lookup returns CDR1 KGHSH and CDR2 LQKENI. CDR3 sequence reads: CASSPDVDRDIDEAFF. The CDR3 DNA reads TGTGCCAGCTCACCTGACGTGGACAGGGATATCGATGAAGCTTTCTTT.

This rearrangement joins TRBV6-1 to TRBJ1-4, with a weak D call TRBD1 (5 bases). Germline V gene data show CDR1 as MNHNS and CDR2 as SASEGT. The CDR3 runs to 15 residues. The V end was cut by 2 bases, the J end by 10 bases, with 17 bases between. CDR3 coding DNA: TGTGCCAGCAGTGAACTCTGGAGCGCCGGGGGAAAACTGTTTTTT. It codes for CASSELWSAGGKLFF.

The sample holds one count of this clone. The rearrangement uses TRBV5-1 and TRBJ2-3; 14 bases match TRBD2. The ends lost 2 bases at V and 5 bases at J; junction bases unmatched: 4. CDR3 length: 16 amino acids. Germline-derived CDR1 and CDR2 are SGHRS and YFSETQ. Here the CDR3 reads CASSFLGLAGVDTQYF. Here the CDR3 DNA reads TGCGCCAGCAGCTTCTTGGGACTAGCGGGGGTAGATACGCAGTATTTT.

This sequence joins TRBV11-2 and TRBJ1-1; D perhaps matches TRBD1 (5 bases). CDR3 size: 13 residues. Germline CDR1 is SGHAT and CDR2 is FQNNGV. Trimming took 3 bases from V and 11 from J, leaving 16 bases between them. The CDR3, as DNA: TGTGCCAGCAGCTTTCATCCAGGGATGGAGGCTTTCTTT. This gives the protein CASSFHPGMEAFF.